This passage covers 10 T cell receptor beta chains from one sample sequenced in a study of blood T cell repertoires in COVID-19. Sequencing used immunoSEQ multiplex PCR; TCRdb keeps in-frame clones, though not all of them. The sample consists of about 190,000 clones, roughly 90% of them appearing once. The source material was peripheral blood. Receptor source: a man in his forties with acute or convalescent COVID-19.

The V call is TRBV7-9, the J call TRBJ2-1; TRBD2 matches at 9 bases. CDR3 length equals 15 residues. V shed 4 bases and J 9 bases; nucleotides not matched to a gene: 10. CDR1 and CDR2 (germline): SEHNR, FQNEAQ (reference sequence). As DNA, the CDR3 is TGTGCCAGCAGCTGCGGCGGGGGGGCCGGGGGTGAGCAGTTCTTC. It yields the protein CASSCGGGAGGEQFF.

This rearrangement joins TRBV19 to TRBJ1-4, with D possibly being TRBD1 (5 bases). CDR1 LNHDA and CDR2 SQIVND come from the germline V gene (reference sequence). The CDR3 has 15 residues. The V end lost 3 bases, the J end lost 3 bases, and 11 bases lay between the germline ends. For the CDR3, the DNA is TGTGCCAGTAGTATCCGAAAGGGGCCTAATGAAAAACTGTTTTTT. It specifies CASSIRKGPNEKLFF.

This rearrangement joins TRBV2 to TRBJ1-4; 9 bases are a match to TRBD1. V lost 5 bases to trimming and J lost 6 bases; unmatched junction nucleotides: 4. Germline assignment: CDR1 SNHLY and CDR2 FYNNEI. The CDR3 is made up of 14 amino acids. CDR3 sequence reads: CASSPGQGDEKLFF. CDR3 coding DNA: TGTGCCAGCAGTCCGGGACAGGGAGATGAAAAACTGTTTTTT. The variable domain in full, completed from reference TRBV2 and TRBJ1-4, reads EPEVTQTPSHQVTQMGQEVILRCVPISNHLYFYWYRQILGQKVEFLVSFYNNEISEKSEIFDDQFSVERPDGSNFTLKIRSTKLEDSAMYFCASSPGQGDEKLFFGSGTQLSVL.

This chain joins TRBV5-1 and TRBJ2-7; a possible D gene is TRBD2 (6 bases). CDR3 length: 15 residues. Germline values: CDR1 SGHRS, CDR2 YFSETQ. V gave up 2 bases and J gave up 2 bases, with 14 bases separating them. In nucleotides, the CDR3 is TGCGCCAGCAGCTTTGCGCGGGCGGGGACCTACGAGCAGTACTTC. Amino acid sequence: CASSFARAGTYEQYF. Variable domain in full (rest from reference TRBV5-1 and TRBJ2-7): KAGVTQTPRYLIKTRGQQVTLSCSPISGHRSVSWYQQTPGQGLQFLFEYFSETQRNKGNFPGRFSGRQFSNSRSEMNVSTLELGDSALYLCASSFARAGTYEQYFGPGTRLTVT.

The CDR3 DNA follows: TGTGCCAGCAGCCAGGGACAGGGGGTAGATGAAGCTTTCTTT. Translating it yields CASSQGQGVDEAFF. The chain combines TRBV4-2 with TRBJ1-1; 11 bases fit TRBD1. The V gene's germline CDR1 is LGHNA and CDR2 YNFKEQ. The ends lost 3 bases at V and 7 bases at J; junction bases unmatched: 4. CDR3 size: 14 residues.

The chain is built from TRBV3-1 (or the pseudogene TRBV3-2) and TRBJ2-2; 9 nucleotides match TRBD2. Germline CDR1 LGHDT, CDR2 YNNKEL (reference sequence). The CDR3 extends over 15 amino acids. Trimming at V came to 1 base and at J to 6 bases, leaving 3 bases not matched to a gene. The CDR3 DNA reads TGTGCCAGCAGCCAAGTTGCGGGGGGGCCCGGGGAGCTGTTTTTT. Translating it yields CASSQVAGGPGELFF.

The J gene is TRBJ2-5, the V gene TRBV2; no clear D. The CDR3 extends over 14 amino acids. Germline CDR1 reads SNHLY; CDR2 reads FYNNEI. Trimming removed 0 bases at V and 10 bases at J, with 15 bases between. The CDR3 sequence is CASSEARLLLDQYF. The CDR3 DNA sequence: TGTGCCAGCAGTGAAGCGCGGCTACTCCTGGACCAGTACTTC.

V and J are TRBV10-2 and TRBJ2-3; TRBD2 might be the D (6 bases). CDR1 is WSHSY, CDR2 SAAADI, per germline. This CDR3 has 21 residues. Trimming shortened V by 6 bases and J by 2 bases, and 33 bases separated the two germline ends. The CDR3 DNA reads TGCGCCAGCAGCCCCTTGTTCGGGCCCCATCCTGTCGGAGGGCTCACAGATACGCAGTATTTT. This translates into CASSPLFGPHPVGGLTDTQYF.

V and J are TRBV7-9 and TRBJ1-2; the match to TRBD1 covers 10 bases. With 1 base clipped from V and 4 bases from J, the junction kept 12 bases outside the gene matches. Germline CDR1 SEHNR, CDR2 FQNEAQ (reference sequence). The length of the CDR3 is 18 residues. The CDR3, as DNA: TGTGCCAGCAGCTTAGAAGGGACAGGGGACTCTAGGCCCTATGGCTACACCTTC. It encodes CASSLEGTGDSRPYGYTF.

The chain combines TRBV11-2 with TRBJ1-2, with 9 bases aligning to TRBD1. The CDR3 has 15 amino acids. Germline V lookup: CDR1 SGHAT, CDR2 FQNNGV. V shed 5 bases and J 1 base; nucleotides not matched to a gene: 5. The CDR3 loop is CASSRKTGGNYGYTF. DNA of the CDR3: TGTGCCAGCAGCCGCAAGACAGGGGGTAACTATGGCTACACCTTC.